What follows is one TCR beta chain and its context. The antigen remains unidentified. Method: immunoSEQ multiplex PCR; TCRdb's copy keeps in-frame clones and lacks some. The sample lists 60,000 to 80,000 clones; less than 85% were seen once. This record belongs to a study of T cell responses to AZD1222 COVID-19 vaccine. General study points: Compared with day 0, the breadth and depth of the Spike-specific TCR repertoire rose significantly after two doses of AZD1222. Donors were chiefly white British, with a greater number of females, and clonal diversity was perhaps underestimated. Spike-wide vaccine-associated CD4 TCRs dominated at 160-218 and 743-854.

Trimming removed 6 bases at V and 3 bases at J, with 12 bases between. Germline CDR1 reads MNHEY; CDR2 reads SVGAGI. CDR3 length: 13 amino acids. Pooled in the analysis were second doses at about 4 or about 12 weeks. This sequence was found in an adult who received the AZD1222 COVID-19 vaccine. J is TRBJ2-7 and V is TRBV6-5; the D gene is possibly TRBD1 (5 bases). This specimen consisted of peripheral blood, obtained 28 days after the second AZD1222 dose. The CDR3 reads CASRSRAIYEQYF. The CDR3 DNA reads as TGTGCCAGCAGGTCCAGGGCCATCTACGAGCAGTACTTC.